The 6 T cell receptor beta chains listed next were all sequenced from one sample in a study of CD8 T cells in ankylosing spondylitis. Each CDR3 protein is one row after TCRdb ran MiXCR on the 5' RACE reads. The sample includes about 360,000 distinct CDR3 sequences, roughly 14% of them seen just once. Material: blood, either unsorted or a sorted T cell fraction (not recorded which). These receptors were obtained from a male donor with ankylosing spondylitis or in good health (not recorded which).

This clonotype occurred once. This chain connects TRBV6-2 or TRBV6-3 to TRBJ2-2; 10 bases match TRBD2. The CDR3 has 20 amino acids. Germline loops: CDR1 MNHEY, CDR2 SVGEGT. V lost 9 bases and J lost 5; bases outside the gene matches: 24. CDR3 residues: CASLGAGKELAGVGTGELFF. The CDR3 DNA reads TGTGCCAGTCTCGGAGCAGGCAAAGAGCTAGCGGGAGTTGGGACCGGGGAGCTGTTTTTT.

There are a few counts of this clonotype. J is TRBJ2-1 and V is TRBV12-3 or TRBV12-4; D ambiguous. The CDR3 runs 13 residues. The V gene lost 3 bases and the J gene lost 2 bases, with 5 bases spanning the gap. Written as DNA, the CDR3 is TGTGCCAGCAGTTTGGCGGCCTACAATGAGCAGTTCTTC. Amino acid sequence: CASSLAAYNEQFF.

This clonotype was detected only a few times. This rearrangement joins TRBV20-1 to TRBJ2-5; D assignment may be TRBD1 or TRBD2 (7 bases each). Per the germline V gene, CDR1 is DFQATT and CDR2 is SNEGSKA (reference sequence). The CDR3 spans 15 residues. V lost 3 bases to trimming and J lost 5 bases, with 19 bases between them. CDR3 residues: CSASGEGGGGETQYF. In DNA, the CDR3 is TGCAGTGCTAGCGGGGAGGGAGGGGGCGGTGAGACCCAGTACTTC.

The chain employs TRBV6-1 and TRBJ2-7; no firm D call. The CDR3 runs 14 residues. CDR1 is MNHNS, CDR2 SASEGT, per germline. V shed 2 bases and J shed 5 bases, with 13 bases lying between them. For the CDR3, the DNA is TGTGCCAGCAGTGAAAGAAGCCGGACCAACGAGCAGTACTTC. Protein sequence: CASSERSRTNEQYF.

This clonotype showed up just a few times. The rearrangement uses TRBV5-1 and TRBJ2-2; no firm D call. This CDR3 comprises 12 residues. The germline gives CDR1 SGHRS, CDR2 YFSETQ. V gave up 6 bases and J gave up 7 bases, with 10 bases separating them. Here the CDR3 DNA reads TGCGCCAGCACCCGAGAGATCGGGGAGCTGTTTTTT. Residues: CASTREIGELFF.

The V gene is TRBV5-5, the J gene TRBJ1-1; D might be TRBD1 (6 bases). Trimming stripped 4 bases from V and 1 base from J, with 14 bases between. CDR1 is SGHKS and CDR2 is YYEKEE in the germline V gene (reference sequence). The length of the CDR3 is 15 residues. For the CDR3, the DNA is TGTGCCAGCAGCCCCCTTGGGGGCTGGAACACTGAAGCTTTCTTT. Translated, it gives CASSPLGGWNTEAFF.